This TCR beta chain was recorded in a study of PD-1 blockade in classical Hodgkin lymphoma. General study results and limits: Undefined causes, possibly disease activity or prior therapy, underlie the repertoire differences.

CDR1 SGHTA and CDR2 FQGNSA come from the germline V gene. V lost 5 bases, J lost 9 bases, and 15 bases stayed unmatched. This CDR3 contains 16 residues. The assay was immunoSEQ multiplex PCR, and TCRdb's table has in-frame clones only and misses some. The sample lists approximately 41,000 clones, roughly 78% occurring once. This clone showed up just a few times. The antigen is not known. Relapse after autologous stem cell transplantation occurred in every patient, and brentuximab vedotin exposure varied. V is TRBV7-2 and J is TRBJ2-1; 8 bases are a match to TRBD2. Specimen: peripheral blood mononuclear cells (PBMCs), collected at baseline. The TCR originated in a human donor with classical Hodgkin lymphoma. In DNA form, the CDR3 reads TGTGCCAGCAGCCCCGCTGTCGGGGGGGCCGCGTCTGAGCAGTTCTTC. As protein: CASSPAVGGAASEQFF.